This T cell receptor beta chain is from a study of cytomegalovirus exposure and HLA in healthy donors. The CDR3 runs to 14 residues. V lost 2 bases to trimming and J lost 1 base, with 6 bases between them. Germline CDR1 reads MNHEY; CDR2 reads SVGAGI. The PCR used 60 Vbeta and 13 Jbeta primers. Profiling relied on immunoSEQ multiplex PCR, and the TCRdb table lists in-frame clones only, not all of them. The data hold under 150,000 clones, with over 70% observed a single time. Overall study findings and caveats: Later on, an analysis found that several of the most significant clusters appeared to be linked to common viral pathogens, which included parvovirus B19. The analysis excluded some indistinguishable V segments, including TRBV6-2 and TRBV6-3. Researchers reported from a later analysis that most CMV-associated TCR beta chains appeared HLA-restricted.

Notes on this clone: What it recognizes is unknown.

The clonotype comes from a male donor in good health and CMV-seronegative. V usage is TRBV6-5 and J usage is TRBJ2-1; D is unclear. What was sequenced was PBMCs. CDR3 sequence: CASSYLRSYNEQFF. CDR3 coding DNA: TGTGCCAGCAGTTACCTGCGTTCCTACAATGAGCAGTTCTTC.